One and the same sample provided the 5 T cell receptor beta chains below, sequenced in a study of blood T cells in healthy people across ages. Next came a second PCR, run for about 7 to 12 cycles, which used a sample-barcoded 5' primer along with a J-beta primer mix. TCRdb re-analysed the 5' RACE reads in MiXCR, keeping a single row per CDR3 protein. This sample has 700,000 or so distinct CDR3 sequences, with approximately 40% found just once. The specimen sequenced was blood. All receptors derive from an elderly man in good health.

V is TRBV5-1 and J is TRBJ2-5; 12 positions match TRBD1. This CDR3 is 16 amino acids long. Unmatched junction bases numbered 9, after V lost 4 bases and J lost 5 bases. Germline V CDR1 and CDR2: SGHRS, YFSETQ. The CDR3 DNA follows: TGCGCCAGCAGCAGCCCCGGGACAGGGGGCGGGGAGACCCAGTACTTC. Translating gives CASSSPGTGGGETQYF.

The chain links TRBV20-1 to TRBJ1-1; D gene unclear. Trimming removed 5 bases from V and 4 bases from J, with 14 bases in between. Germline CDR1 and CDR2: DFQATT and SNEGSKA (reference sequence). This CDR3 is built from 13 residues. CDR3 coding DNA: TGCAGTGCTGAGTCCGGGGTACGCACTGAAGCTTTCTTT. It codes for CSAESGVRTEAFF.

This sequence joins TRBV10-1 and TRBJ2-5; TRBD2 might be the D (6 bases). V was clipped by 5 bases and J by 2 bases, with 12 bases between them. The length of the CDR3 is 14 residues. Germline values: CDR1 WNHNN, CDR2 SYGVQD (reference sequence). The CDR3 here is CASSYGGDQETQYF. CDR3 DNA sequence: TGCGCCAGCAGTTACGGGGGAGATCAAGAGACCCAGTACTTC.

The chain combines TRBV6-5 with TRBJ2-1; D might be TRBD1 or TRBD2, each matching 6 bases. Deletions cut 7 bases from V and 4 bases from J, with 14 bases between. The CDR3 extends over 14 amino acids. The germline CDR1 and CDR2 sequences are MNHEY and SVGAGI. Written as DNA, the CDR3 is TGTGCCAGCACCTCACGGAGGGGGTACAATGAGCAGTTCTTC. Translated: CASTSRRGYNEQFF.

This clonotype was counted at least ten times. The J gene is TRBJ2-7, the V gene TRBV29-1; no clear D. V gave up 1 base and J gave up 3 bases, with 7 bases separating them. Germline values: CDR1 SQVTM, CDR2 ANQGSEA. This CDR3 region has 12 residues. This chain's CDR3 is CSVEVTGYEQYF. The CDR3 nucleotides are TGCAGCGTTGAAGTAACCGGCTACGAGCAGTACTTC.